Shown below are 8 T cell receptor beta chains from a single sample sequenced in a study of OX40 agonist ivuxolimab in advanced cancers. The repertoire was sequenced with immunoSEQ multiplex PCR; TCRdb's copy has only in-frame clones and lacks some. The sample includes around 65,000 clones, 92% of them seen just once. Sequencing used CD4+ or CD8+ T cells sorted from blood, obtained in a trial of the OX40 agonist ivuxolimab. The receptors originated from an adult with an advanced solid tumor such as melanoma, head and neck, liver or kidney cancer.

The V and J genes are TRBV6-1 and TRBJ1-2; no clear D gene. Germline values: CDR1 MNHNS, CDR2 SASEGT. V was cut by 11 bases and J by 5 bases, with 21 bases left in between. This CDR3 is 14 amino acids long. DNA for the CDR3: TGTGCCGGAGCTCTGGGCCAGAACTCTTATGGCTACACCTTC. Translation gives CAGALGQNSYGYTF.

The V call is TRBV19, the J call TRBJ1-3; D is undetermined. The length of the CDR3 is 17 residues. V dropped 5 bases and J dropped 3 bases, with 20 bases sitting between them. Germline CDR1 LNHDA, CDR2 SQIVND (reference sequence). CDR3: CASSAVSDWGSGNTIYF. The DNA for the CDR3 is TGTGCCAGTAGTGCGGTGAGCGATTGGGGTAGTGGAAACACCATATATTTT.

This chain joins TRBV19 and TRBJ2-1; D is undetermined. Trimming left V 8 bases short and J 1 base short, with 3 bases between. Germline CDR1 and CDR2: LNHDA and SQIVND (reference sequence). The length of the CDR3 is 11 residues. The DNA for the CDR3 is TGTGCCAGTCAATCCTACAATGAGCAGTTCTTC. It codes for CASQSYNEQFF.

The chain has TRBV7-9 and TRBJ2-5; 10 positions agree with TRBD2. The CDR3 consists of 17 residues. The V gene end was trimmed by 1 base and the J gene end by 2 bases; junction bases not matched to a gene: 7. Germline V gene lookup returns CDR1 SEHNR and CDR2 FQNEAQ (reference sequence). This chain's CDR3 is CASSLGLLAGGQETQYF. DNA of the CDR3: TGTGCCAGCAGCTTAGGGCTTTTAGCGGGAGGACAAGAGACCCAGTACTTC.

This clone came up a few times. This chain joins TRBV10-3 and TRBJ2-2; possible D gene TRBD1, 5 bases. Trimming left V 5 bases short and J 3 bases short, with 13 bases between. The CDR3 has 15 residues. CDR1 is ENHRY, CDR2 SYGVKD, per germline. In DNA, the CDR3 is TGTGCCATCAGTCCCAGGGTTGCGGACACCGGGGAGCTGTTTTTT. Translating gives CAISPRVADTGELFF.

The gene calls are TRBV5-1 and TRBJ2-3; 7 nucleotides agree with TRBD2. This CDR3 has 15 amino acids. Germline assignment: CDR1 SGHRS and CDR2 YFSETQ. Losses at the gene ends were 5 bases for V and 0 bases for J; bases not matched to a gene: 6. Here the CDR3 DNA reads TGCGCCAGCAGAGTAGCGGGCTCTAGCACAGATACGCAGTATTTT. It encodes CASRVAGSSTDTQYF.

The chain uses TRBV7-8 and TRBJ2-3; 11 bases fit TRBD2. The CDR3 consists of 17 residues. The germline gives CDR1 SGHVS, CDR2 FQNEAQ. V shed 3 bases, J shed 4 bases, and the junction held 9 bases outside the gene matches. The CDR3 DNA reads TGTGCCAGCAGCTTCCAACTAGCGGGAGTAGTGGCAGATACGCAGTATTTT. It encodes CASSFQLAGVVADTQYF.

In regard to this clone: This sample includes further DNA sequences coding for the same CDR3. CDR3 in DNA: TGTGCCTGGAGTGTATGGGCTAGCGGGGGGGGAACCGGGGAGCTGTTTTTT. It specifies CAWSVWASGGGTGELFF. The V call is TRBV30, the J call TRBJ2-2; TRBD2 agrees at 12 bases. CDR3 length: 17 amino acids. The ends lost 0 bases at V and 5 bases at J; junction bases unmatched: 7. Looked up from germline, CDR1 is GTSNPN and CDR2 is SVGIG (reference sequence). Full variable domain (rest looked up from reference TRBV30 and TRBJ2-2): SQTIHQWPATLVQPVGSPLSLECTVEGTSNPNLYWYRQAAGRGLQLLFYSVGIGQISSEVPQNLSASRPQDRQFILSSKKLLLSDSGFYLCAWSVWASGGGTGELFFGEGSRLTVL.